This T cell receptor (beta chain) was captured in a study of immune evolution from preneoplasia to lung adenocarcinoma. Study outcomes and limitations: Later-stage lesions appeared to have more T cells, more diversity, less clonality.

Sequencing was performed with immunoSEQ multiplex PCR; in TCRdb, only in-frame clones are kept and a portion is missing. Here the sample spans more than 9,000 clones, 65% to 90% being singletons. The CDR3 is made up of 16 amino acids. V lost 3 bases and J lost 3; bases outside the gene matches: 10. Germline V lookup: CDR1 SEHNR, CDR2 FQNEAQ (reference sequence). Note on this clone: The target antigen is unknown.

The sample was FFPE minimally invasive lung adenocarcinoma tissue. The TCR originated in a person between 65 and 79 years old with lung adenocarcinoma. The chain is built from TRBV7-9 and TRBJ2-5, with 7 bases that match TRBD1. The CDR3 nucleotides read TGTGCCAGCAGCTTCATAAATCACAGGGGAGAAGAGACCCAGTACTTC. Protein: CASSFINHRGEETQYF.